This paragraph covers one T cell receptor beta chain sequence. Antigen unknown. The sample carries other DNA sequences with the same CDR3. The source of the sample is a study of T cell responses to AZD1222 COVID-19 vaccine. General study results and limits: CD4 TCRs covered the whole spike, strongest at regions 160-218 and 743-854. Repertoires were sampled only after the peak T cell response. Spike-specific TCR breadth and depth rose after two AZD1222 doses.

V gave up 1 base and J gave up 0 bases, with 7 bases separating them. The CDR3 is made up of 15 amino acids. The germline V gene has CDR1 KGHDR and CDR2 SFDVKD. Assay: immunoSEQ multiplex PCR; the TCRdb copy retains only in-frame clones and omits some. The sample has approximately 73,000 clones; about 84% are singletons. The receptor was isolated from an adult in good health. This chain uses TRBV24-1 with TRBJ2-3; tentatively, D is TRBD1 (6 bases). The starting material was peripheral blood, obtained on day 0 of AZD1222 vaccination. The chain's CDR3 is CATSDLGGSTDTQYF. Written as DNA, the CDR3 is TGTGCCACCAGTGATTTAGGGGGAAGCACAGATACGCAGTATTTT.